This is a list of T cell receptor beta chains from one sample in a study of cytomegalovirus exposure and HLA in healthy donors. TCRdb keeps only in-frame clones here, not all; method: immunoSEQ multiplex PCR. The table lists some 110,000 clones, with around 7% in the top ten. The sample taken for sequencing was PBMCs. These receptors were taken from a man in his forties in good health and CMV-seropositive. Each CDR3 is given with its conserved first and last residue. A D gene is named only where the DNA matches it firmly.

len,v_gene,j_gene,d_gene,CDR3nt,CDR3aa
14,TRBV5-1,TRBJ2-5,.,TGCGCCAGCAGCTTGCCGGCAGGGGAAGAGACCCAGTACTTC,CASSLPAGEETQYF
15,TRBV7-9,TRBJ2-2,.,TGTGCCAGCAGCCCCCAGCGGGCTCCAACCGGGGAGCTGTTTTTT,CASSPQRAPTGELFF
11,TRBV20-1,TRBJ2-7,.,TGCAGTGCTACAGGGGGAGGCGAGCAGTACTTC,CSATGGGEQYF
16,TRBV5-1,TRBJ2-1,TRBD2,TGCGCCAGCAGCTTACGGACTAGCGGGATCTACAATGAGCAGTTCTTC,CASSLRTSGIYNEQFF
14,TRBV28,TRBJ2-1,TRBD2,TGTGCCAGCGTTCCGGGACTAGACTTCAATGAGCAGTTCTTC,CASVPGLDFNEQFF
15,TRBV7-2,TRBJ1-5,.,TGTGCCAGCAGCTTCGACAGTTCTAGCAATCAGCCCCAGCATTTT,CASSFDSSSNQPQHF
20,TRBV28,TRBJ2-3,TRBD2,TGTGCCAGCAGTCCCTCTGGCGGACTAGCGGGAGGAATGAGCACAGATACGCAGTATTTT,CASSPSGGLAGGMSTDTQYF
14,TRBV2,TRBJ2-2,TRBD1,TGTGCCAGCAGCCGCGACAGGGGGCACGGGGAGCTGTTTTTT,CASSRDRGHGELFF
18,TRBV15,TRBJ2-1,TRBD1,TGTGCCACCAGCCCTGACAGGGGGGGGACTATGCCCTACAATGAGCAGTTCTTC,CATSPDRGGTMPYNEQFF
11,TRBV19,TRBJ1-1,.,TGTGCCAGTAGAGGCGGAGCTGAAGCTTTCTTT,CASRGGAEAFF
15,TRBV19,TRBJ1-5,.,TGTGCCAGTAGTATAGATCCCGGGGAGTCTAGGCCCCAGCATTTT,CASSIDPGESRPQHF
16,TRBV15,TRBJ1-4,TRBD1,TGTGCCACCAGCAGGCGCCGGGACAGGGTTGATGAAAAACTGTTTTTT,CATSRRRDRVDEKLFF
19,TRBV27,TRBJ2-3,TRBD1,TGTGCCAGCAGTTTAAGTCTAGGGACAGGGGGCGCCGAGTTGCATACGCAGTATTTT,CASSLSLGTGGAELHTQYF
14,TRBV28,TRBJ1-2,.,TGTGCCAGCACCGCGCGTCGGGACATCTATGGCTACACCTTC,CASTARRDIYGYTF
14,TRBV6-5,TRBJ1-4,.,TGTGCCAGCAGTTCGTCCAGTCTCGGGGAAAAACTGTTTTTT,CASSSSSLGEKLFF
15,TRBV19,TRBJ2-7,TRBD1,TGTGCCACCCGAATGTCACAGGGGACATCCTACGAGCAGTACTTC,CATRMSQGTSYEQYF
14,TRBV10-3,TRBJ2-3,.,TGTGCCATCCGGAGGCAGGCCGTGACAGATACGCAGTATTTT,CAIRRQAVTDTQYF
11,TRBV20-1,TRBJ2-7,.,TGCAGTGCTCGGACAGTTCGGGAGCAGTACTTC,CSARTVREQYF
15,TRBV5-4,TRBJ2-1,TRBD1,TGTGCCAGCAGCCTCCGGGACAGGTCATACAATGAGCAGTTCTTC,CASSLRDRSYNEQFF
15,TRBV25-1,TRBJ2-3,TRBD2,TGTGCCAGCAGTCACTCCGGGACTATCACAGATACGCAGTATTTT,CASSHSGTITDTQYF